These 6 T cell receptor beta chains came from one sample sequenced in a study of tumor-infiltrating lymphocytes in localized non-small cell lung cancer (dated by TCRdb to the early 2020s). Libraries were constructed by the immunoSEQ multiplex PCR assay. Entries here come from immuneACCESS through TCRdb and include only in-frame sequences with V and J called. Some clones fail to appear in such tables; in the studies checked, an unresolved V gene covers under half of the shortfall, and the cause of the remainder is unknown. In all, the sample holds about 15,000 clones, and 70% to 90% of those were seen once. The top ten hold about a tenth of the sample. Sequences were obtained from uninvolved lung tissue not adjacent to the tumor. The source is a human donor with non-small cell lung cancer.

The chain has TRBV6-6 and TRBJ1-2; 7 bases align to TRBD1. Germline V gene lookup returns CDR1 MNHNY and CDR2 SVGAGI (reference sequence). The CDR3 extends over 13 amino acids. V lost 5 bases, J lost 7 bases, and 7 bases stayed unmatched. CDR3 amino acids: CASSPRQGLGYTF. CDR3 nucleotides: TGTGCCAGCAGTCCGAGACAGGGACTTGGCTACACCTTC.

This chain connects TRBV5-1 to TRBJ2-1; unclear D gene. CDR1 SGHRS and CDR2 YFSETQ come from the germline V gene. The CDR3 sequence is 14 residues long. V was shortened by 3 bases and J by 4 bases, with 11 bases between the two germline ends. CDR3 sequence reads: CASSSSTHYNEQFF. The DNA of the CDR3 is TGCGCCAGCAGCTCGAGTACCCATTACAATGAGCAGTTCTTC.

The CDR3 DNA reads TGTGCCAGCAGCTTCTACAGGGCTCGCGAGCAGTACTTC. Protein: CASSFYRAREQYF. The chain couples TRBV7-2 to TRBJ2-7; D is possibly TRBD1 (6 bases). Germline V gene data show CDR1 as SGHTA and CDR2 as FQGNSA. V was clipped by 3 bases and J by 6 bases, with 12 bases between them. There are 13 residues in the CDR3.

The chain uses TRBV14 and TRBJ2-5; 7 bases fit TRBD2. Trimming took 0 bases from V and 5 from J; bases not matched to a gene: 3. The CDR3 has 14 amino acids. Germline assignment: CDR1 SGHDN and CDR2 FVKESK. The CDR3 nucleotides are TGTGCCAGCAGCCAAGAGCTGGGAGGGGAGACCCAGTACTTC. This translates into CASSQELGGETQYF.

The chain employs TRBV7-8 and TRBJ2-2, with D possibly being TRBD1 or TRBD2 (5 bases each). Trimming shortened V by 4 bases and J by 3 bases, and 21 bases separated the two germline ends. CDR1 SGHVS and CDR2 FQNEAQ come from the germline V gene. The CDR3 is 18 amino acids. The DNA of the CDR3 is TGTGCCAGCAGCTCTGGGACCACTGGTGCGGGCCACACCGGGGAGCTGTTTTTT. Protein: CASSSGTTGAGHTGELFF.

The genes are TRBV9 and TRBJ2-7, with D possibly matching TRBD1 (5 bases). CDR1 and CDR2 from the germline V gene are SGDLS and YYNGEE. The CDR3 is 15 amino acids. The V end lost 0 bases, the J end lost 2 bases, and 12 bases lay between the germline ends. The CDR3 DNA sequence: TGTGCCAGCAGCGTAGCGGCAGGGCTACCCTACGAGCAGTACTTC. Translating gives CASSVAAGLPYEQYF.